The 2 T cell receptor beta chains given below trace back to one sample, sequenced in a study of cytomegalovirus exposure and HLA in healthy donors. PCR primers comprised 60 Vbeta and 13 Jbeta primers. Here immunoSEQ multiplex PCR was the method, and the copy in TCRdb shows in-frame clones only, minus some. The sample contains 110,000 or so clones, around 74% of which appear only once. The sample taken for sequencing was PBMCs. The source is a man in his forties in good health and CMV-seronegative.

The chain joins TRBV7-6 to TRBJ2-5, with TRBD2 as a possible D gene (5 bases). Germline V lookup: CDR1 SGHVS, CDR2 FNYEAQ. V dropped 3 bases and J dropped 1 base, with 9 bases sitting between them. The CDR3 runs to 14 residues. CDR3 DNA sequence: TGTGCCAGCAGCTTGGGGAGCTCCCAAGAGACCCAGTACTTC. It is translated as CASSLGSSQETQYF.

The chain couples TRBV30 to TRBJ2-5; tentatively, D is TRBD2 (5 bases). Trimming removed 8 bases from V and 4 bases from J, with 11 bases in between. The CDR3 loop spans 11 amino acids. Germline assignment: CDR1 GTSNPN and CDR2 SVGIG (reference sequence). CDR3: CASGRGETQYF. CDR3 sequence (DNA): TGTGCCAGTGGACGGGGAGAGACCCAGTACTTC.